One and the same sample provided the 2 T cell receptor beta chains below, sequenced in a study of shared clonotypes between healthy human individuals. Produced via immunoSEQ multiplex PCR; TCRdb's table is partial and in-frame only. The sample consists of some 2,500,000 clones, 90% to 95% of them appearing once. Sequenced input: naive CD4+ T cells from PBMCs. Subset defined: CD45RA+ positively selected. These receptors were collected from a man between 18 and 29 years old in good health. Some clones in this sample may be carry-over from other donors' samples.

This clone was observed once. The chain employs TRBV7-3 and TRBJ2-3; D gene unclear. V was shortened by 3 bases and J by 4 bases, with 14 bases between the two germline ends. Germline V gene lookup returns CDR1 SGHTA and CDR2 FQGTGA. This CDR3 has 15 residues. The CDR3 loop is CASSLDRHRADTQYF. The CDR3 DNA is TGTGCCAGCAGCTTGGACCGTCATAGGGCAGATACGCAGTATTTT.

This chain's CDR3 is CASSKLAGGDWFF. CDR3 nucleotide sequence: TGTGCCAGCAGTAAACTAGCGGGAGGGGATTGGTTCTTC. The J gene is TRBJ2-1, the V gene TRBV28, with 13 bases identical to TRBD2. This CDR3 comprises 13 residues. The ends lost 5 bases at V and 15 bases at J; junction bases unmatched: 7. CDR1 and CDR2 from the germline V gene are MDHEN and SYDVKM. The full variable domain, its missing parts supplied by reference TRBV28 and TRBJ2-1, is DVKVTQSSRYLVKRTGEKVFLECVQDMDHENMFWYRQDPGLGLRLIYFSYDVKMKEKGDIPEGYSVSREKKERFSLILESASTNQTSMYLCASSKLAGGDWFFGPGTRLTVL.